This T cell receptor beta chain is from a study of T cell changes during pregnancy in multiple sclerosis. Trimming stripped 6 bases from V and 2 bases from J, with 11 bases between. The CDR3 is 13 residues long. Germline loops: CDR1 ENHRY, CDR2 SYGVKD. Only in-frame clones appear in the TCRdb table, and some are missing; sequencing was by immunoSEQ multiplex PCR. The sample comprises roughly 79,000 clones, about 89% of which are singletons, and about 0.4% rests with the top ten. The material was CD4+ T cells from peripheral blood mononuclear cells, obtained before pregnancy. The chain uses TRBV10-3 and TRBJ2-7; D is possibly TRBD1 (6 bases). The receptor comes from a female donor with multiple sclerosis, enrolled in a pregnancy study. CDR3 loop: CAISQDRPYEQYF. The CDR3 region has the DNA TGTGCCATCAGCCAGGACAGACCCTACGAGCAGTACTTC.